A selection of T cell receptor beta chains follows, all from one sample in a study of blood T cells in healthy people across ages. MiXCR, applied by TCRdb to the 5' RACE reads, yields one record per CDR3 protein. This table has around 2 million distinct CDR3 sequences, roughly two fifths appearing once. The sequenced sample consisted of blood. Receptor source: a human donor in good health. CDR3s leave out the opening cysteine and the closing phenylalanine or tryptophan.

v_call	cdr3_aa
TRBV5-1	ASERQGSLSGANALT
TRBV6-5	ASSEGAWGNQPQH
TRBV13	ASNILAGLAGGSSYNEQF
TRBV11-2	ASSLEWGSGYEQY
TRBV12-3/TRBV12-4	ASTFGRGVGETQY
TRBV20-1	SARSRLTSGASETQY
TRBV20-1	SARDWTGGSYEQY
TRBV7-2	ASSLAYPRGTEAF
TRBV4-3	ASSHTYNEQF
TRBV29-1	SATQGGWNEQF
TRBV6-5	ASSEHRGTWETQY
TRBV4-2	AGSQRTGWEQF
TRBV6-5	ASSYSRQGTEAKNIQY
TRBV7-2	ASSLSYGTYEQY
TRBV6-1	ASSEAGAGYEQY
TRBV15	ATSRLSDQPQH
TRBV10-2	ASRLAGVRTDTQY
TRBV29-1	SADRDTEAF